These T cell receptor beta chains were read from a single sample in a study of Ad26.COV2.S vaccination and SARS-CoV-2 variants. This table comes from immunoSEQ multiplex PCR, and its TCRdb copy is limited to in-frame clones, with some not included. The repertoire holds about 350,000 clones, about 87% seen once, with around 5.8% in the top ten. The sample consisted of peripheral blood, taken in a trial of Ad26.COV2.S vaccine versus placebo. The origin of the receptors is a person aged 18-65 years who received the Ad26.COV2.S COVID-19 vaccine or a placebo. Both conserved end residues are part of each CDR3. A D gene is named only where the DNA matches it firmly. A row's size may be missing; if present it is once, few, many or a size class.

TRBV7-2	.	TRBJ2-5	.	CASSTAGNRRETQYF	TGTGCCAGCAGCACCGCGGGGAACAGGCGGGAGACCCAGTACTTC
TRBV7-7	TRBD1	TRBJ1-4	once	CASSANRGEKLFF	TGTGCCAGCAGCGCCAACAGGGGTGAAAAACTGTTTTTT
TRBV30	TRBD1	TRBJ2-2	.	CAWNRAQGVTGELFF	TGTGCCTGGAATCGGGCGCAGGGGGTCACCGGGGAGCTGTTTTTT
TRBV15	.	TRBJ2-3	.	CATSRALAVDTQYF	TGTGCCACCAGCAGAGCACTAGCCGTAGATACGCAGTATTTT
TRBV9	TRBD2	TRBJ2-3	.	CASSPRIRLAGDGSDTQYF	TGTGCCAGCAGCCCGCGAATAAGACTAGCGGGAGATGGGTCAGATACGCAGTATTTT
TRBV11-2	TRBD1	TRBJ1-2	.	CASRRDSYFYGYTF	TGTGCCAGCAGGAGGGACAGCTATTTCTATGGCTACACCTTC
TRBV28	.	TRBJ2-1	.	CASRGNDEQFF	TGTGCCAGCAGGGGTAACGATGAGCAGTTCTTC
TRBV7-8	TRBD2	TRBJ2-2	once	CASSPSGRGGELFF	TGTGCCAGCAGCCCCTCGGGGAGGGGCGGGGAGCTGTTTTTT
TRBV7-2	.	TRBJ1-3	few	CASSQQTATITSGNTIYF	TGTGCCAGCAGCCAGCAGACAGCCACCATAACCTCTGGAAACACCATATATTTT
TRBV27	.	TRBJ2-1	.	CASSPTRNEQFF	TGTGCCAGCAGCCCCACTCGAAATGAGCAGTTCTTC
TRBV7-2	TRBD1	TRBJ1-2	.	CASSTSRGQGVSGYTF	TGTGCCAGCAGCACATCCCGGGGACAGGGGGTCAGTGGCTACACCTTC
TRBV7-9	.	TRBJ2-3	.	CASSWTVSTDTQYF	TGTGCCAGCAGCTGGACAGTCAGCACAGATACGCAGTATTTT
TRBV10-3	TRBD2	TRBJ2-2	.	CAITVAGGHNTGELFF	TGTGCCATCACCGTAGCGGGAGGGCACAACACCGGGGAGCTGTTTTTT
TRBV19	.	TRBJ1-6	.	CASMMQWVLRWNSPLHF	TGTGCCAGTATGATGCAGTGGGTTCTTCGATGGAATTCACCCCTCCACTTT
TRBV4-2	.	TRBJ1-3	.	CASSPPPGAGNTIYF	TGTGCCAGCAGTCCCCCCCCGGGTGCTGGAAACACCATATATTTT
TRBV20-1	.	TRBJ1-4	.	CSAPRGEKLFF	TGCAGTGCCCCGCGAGGTGAAAAACTGTTTTTT
TRBV15	.	TRBJ2-7	.	CATSRDFMVRSYEQYF	TGTGCCACCAGCAGAGATTTTATGGTGAGAAGCTACGAGCAGTACTTC